This entry describes one TCR beta chain. The antigen remains undetermined. Per germline, CDR1 GTSNPN and CDR2 SVGIG (reference sequence). The CDR3 is 15 residues long. The ends were cut back, 1 base at V and 7 bases at J, with 14 bases in the middle. Primers used in a second PCR of roughly 6 to 11 cycles were a sample-barcoded 5' primer and a J-beta primer mix. Every molecule of cDNA carried a tag from a template-switch adaptor with 12 random nucleotides. TCRdb itself ran the 5' RACE reads through MiXCR, one entry per CDR3 protein. This sample has roughly 1,700,000 distinct CDR3 sequences, with 28% found just once. These data come from a study of blood T cells in healthy people across ages. Findings and caveats of the study: Naive CD4+ cells and diversity were both higher in long-lived donors than in aged donors.

V usage is TRBV30 and J usage is TRBJ1-6, with D unresolved. Sequenced sample: blood. This clonotype was obtained from a woman between 25 and 40 years old in good health. The CDR3 region is CAWSGSPERNSPLHF. The CDR3 DNA sequence: TGTGCCTGGAGTGGGAGTCCAGAACGCAATTCACCCCTCCACTTT.